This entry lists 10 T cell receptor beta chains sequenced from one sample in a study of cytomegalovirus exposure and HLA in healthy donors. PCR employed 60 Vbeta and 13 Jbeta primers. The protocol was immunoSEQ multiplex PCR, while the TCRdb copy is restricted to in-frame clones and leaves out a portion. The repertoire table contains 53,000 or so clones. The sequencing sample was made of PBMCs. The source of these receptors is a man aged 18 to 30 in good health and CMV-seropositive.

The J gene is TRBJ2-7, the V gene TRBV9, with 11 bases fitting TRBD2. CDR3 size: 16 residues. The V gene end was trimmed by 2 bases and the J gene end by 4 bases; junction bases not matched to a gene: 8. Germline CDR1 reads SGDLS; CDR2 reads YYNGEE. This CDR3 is CASSVSIAGGRYEQYF. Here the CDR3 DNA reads TGTGCCAGCAGCGTTTCTATAGCGGGAGGGCGGTACGAGCAGTACTTC. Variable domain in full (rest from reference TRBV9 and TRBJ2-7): DSGVTQTPKHLITATGQRVTLRCSPRSGDLSVYWYQQSLDQGLQFLIQYYNGEERAKGNILERFSAQQFPDLHSELNLSSLELGDSALYFCASSVSIAGGRYEQYFGPGTRLTVT.

CDR3 in amino acids: CASSRGITAIYEQYF. Here the CDR3 DNA reads TGTGCCAGCAGCCGGGGGATCACTGCAATCTACGAGCAGTACTTC. V is TRBV5-6 and J is TRBJ2-7; tentatively, D is TRBD2 (6 bases). Germline values: CDR1 SGHDT, CDR2 YYEEEE. Trimming shortened V by 4 bases and J by 3 bases, and 17 bases separated the two germline ends. The CDR3 extends over 15 amino acids.

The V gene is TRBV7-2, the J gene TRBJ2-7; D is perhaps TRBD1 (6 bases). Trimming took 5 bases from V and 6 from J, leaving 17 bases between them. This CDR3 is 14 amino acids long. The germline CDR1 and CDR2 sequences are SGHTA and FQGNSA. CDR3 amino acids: CASSKAATTGEQYF. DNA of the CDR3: TGTGCCAGCAGCAAAGCAGCGACGACAGGCGAGCAGTACTTC. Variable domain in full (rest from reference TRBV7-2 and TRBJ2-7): GAGVSQSPSNKVTEKGKDVELRCDPISGHTALYWYRQSLGQGLEFLIYFQGNSAPDKSGLPSDRFSAERTGGSVSTLTIQRTQQEDSAVYLCASSKAATTGEQYFGPGTRLTVT.

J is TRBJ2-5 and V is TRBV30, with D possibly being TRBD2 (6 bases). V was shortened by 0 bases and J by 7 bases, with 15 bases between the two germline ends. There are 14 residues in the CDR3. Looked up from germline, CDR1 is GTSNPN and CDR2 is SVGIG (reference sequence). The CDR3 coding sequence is TGTGCCTGGAGTGTACCCGGGACCGGGGGGACCCAGTACTTC. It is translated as CAWSVPGTGGTQYF.

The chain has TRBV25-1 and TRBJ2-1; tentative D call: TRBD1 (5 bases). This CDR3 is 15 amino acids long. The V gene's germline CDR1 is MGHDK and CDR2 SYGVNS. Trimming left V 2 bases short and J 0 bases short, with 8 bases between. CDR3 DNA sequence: TGTGCCAGCAGTGAAGACAGAGACTCCTACAATGAGCAGTTCTTC. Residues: CASSEDRDSYNEQFF.

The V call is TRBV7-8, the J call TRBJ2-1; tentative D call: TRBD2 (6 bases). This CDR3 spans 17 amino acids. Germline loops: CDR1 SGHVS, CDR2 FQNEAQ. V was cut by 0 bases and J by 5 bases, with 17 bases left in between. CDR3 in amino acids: CASSLARRGPLNNEQFF. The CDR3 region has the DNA TGTGCCAGCAGCTTAGCGAGGCGGGGACCTTTAAACAATGAGCAGTTCTTC.

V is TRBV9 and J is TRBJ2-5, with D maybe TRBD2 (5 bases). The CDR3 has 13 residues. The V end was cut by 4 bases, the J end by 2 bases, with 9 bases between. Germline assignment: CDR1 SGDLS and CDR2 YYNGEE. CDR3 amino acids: CASSRSGQETQYF. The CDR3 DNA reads TGTGCCAGCAGCCGAAGCGGTCAAGAGACCCAGTACTTC.

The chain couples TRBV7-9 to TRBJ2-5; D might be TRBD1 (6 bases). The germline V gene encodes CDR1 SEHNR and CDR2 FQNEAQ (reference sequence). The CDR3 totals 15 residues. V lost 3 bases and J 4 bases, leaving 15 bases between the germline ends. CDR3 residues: CASSFRGMPPETQYF. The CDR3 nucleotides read TGTGCCAGCAGCTTCAGGGGCATGCCTCCAGAGACCCAGTACTTC.

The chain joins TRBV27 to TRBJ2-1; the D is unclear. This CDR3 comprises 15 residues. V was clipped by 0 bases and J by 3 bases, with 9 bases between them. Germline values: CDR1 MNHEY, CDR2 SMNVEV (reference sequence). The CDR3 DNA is TGTGCCAGCAGTTTATCGGGCTATTACTACAATGAGCAGTTCTTC. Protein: CASSLSGYYYNEQFF.

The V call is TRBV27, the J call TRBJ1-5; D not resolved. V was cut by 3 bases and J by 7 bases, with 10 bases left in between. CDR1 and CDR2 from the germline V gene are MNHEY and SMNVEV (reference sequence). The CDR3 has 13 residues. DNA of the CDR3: TGTGCCAGCAGTTTCCAGGCGAGACAGCCCCAGCATTTT. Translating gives CASSFQARQPQHF.